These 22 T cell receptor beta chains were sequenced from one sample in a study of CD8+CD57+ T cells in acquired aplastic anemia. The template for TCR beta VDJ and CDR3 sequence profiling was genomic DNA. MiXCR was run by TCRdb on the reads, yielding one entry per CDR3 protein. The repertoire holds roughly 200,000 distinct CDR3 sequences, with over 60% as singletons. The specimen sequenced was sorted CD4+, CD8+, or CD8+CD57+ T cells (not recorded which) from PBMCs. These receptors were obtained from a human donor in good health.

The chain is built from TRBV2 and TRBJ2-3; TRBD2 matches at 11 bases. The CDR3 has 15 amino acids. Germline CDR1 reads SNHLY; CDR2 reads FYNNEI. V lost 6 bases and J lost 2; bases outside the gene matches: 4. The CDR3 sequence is CASRPSGGITDTQYF. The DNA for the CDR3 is TGTGCCAGCAGGCCTAGCGGGGGGATCACAGATACGCAGTATTTT. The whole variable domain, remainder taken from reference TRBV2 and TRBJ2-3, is EPEVTQTPSHQVTQMGQEVILRCVPISNHLYFYWYRQILGQKVEFLVSFYNNEISEKSEIFDDQFSVERPDGSNFTLKIRSTKLEDSAMYFCASRPSGGITDTQYFGPGTRLTVL.

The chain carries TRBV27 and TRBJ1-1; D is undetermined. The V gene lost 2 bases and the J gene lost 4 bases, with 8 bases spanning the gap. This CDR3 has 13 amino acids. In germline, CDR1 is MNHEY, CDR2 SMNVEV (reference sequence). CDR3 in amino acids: CASSLGQTTEAFF. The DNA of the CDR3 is TGTGCCAGCAGTTTAGGGCAGACCACTGAAGCTTTCTTT.

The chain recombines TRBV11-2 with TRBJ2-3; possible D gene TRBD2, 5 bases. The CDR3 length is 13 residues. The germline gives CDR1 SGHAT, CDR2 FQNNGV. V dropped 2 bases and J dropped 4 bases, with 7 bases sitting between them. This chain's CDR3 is CASSLFGADTQYF. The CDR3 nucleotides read TGTGCCAGCAGCTTATTCGGGGCAGATACGCAGTATTTT.

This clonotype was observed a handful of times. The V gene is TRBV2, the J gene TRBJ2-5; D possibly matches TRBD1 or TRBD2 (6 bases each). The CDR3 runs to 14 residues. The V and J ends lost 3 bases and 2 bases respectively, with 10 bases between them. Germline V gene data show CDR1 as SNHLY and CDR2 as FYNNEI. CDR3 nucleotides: TGTGCCAGCAGTGAGGGGGGCGGACAAGAGACCCAGTACTTC. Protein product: CASSEGGGQETQYF. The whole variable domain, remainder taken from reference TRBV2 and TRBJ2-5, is EPEVTQTPSHQVTQMGQEVILRCVPISNHLYFYWYRQILGQKVEFLVSFYNNEISEKSEIFDDQFSVERPDGSNFTLKIRSTKLEDSAMYFCASSEGGGQETQYFGPGTRLLVL.

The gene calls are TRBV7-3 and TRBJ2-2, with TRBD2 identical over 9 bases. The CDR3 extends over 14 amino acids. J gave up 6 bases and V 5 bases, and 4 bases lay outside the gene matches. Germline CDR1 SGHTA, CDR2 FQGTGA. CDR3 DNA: TGTGCCAGCAGCACGGGACTAGCTGCCGGGGAGCTGTTTTTT. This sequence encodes CASSTGLAAGELFF.

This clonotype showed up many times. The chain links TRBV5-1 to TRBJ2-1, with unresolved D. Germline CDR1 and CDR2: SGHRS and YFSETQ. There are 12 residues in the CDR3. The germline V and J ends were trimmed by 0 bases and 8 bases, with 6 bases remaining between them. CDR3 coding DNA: TGCGCCAGCAGCTTGGTGGTTGATGAGCAGTTCTTC. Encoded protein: CASSLVVDEQFF.

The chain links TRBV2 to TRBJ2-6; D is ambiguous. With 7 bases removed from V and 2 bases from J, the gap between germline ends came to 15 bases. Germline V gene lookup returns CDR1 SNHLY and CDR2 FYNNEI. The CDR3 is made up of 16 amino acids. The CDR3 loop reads CASKIDPTAGANVLTF. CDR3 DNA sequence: TGTGCCAGCAAGATAGACCCGACTGCTGGGGCCAACGTCCTGACTTTC.

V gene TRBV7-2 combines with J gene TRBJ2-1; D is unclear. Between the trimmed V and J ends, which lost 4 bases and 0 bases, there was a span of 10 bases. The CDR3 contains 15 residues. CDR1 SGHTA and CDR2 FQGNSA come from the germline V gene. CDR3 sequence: CASSSSESSYNEQFF. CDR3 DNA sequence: TGTGCCAGCAGCTCGAGCGAGAGCTCCTACAATGAGCAGTTCTTC.

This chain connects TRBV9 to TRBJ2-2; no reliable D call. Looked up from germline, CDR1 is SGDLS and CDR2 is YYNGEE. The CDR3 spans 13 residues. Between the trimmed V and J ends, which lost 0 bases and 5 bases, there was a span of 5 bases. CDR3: CASSVELTGELFF. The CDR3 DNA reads TGTGCCAGCAGCGTAGAATTGACCGGGGAGCTGTTTTTT.

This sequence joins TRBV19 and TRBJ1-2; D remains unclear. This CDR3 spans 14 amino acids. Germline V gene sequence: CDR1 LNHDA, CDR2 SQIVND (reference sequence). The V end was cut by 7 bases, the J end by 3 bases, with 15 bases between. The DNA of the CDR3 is TGTGCCAGTACGATCAACTCAGCATACTATGGCTACACCTTC. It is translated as CASTINSAYYGYTF.

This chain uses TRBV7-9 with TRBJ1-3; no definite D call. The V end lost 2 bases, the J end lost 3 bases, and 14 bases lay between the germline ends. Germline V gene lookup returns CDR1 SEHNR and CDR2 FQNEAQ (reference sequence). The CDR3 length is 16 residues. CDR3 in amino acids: CASSLRWRDVGNTIYF. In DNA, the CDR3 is TGTGCCAGCAGCTTACGGTGGCGTGATGTTGGAAACACCATATATTTT.

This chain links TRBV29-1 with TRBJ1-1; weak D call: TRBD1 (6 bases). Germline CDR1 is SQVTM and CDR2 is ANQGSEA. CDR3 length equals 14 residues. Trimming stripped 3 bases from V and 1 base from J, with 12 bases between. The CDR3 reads CSVEWDNKNTEAFF. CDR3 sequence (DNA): TGCAGCGTTGAGTGGGACAACAAGAACACTGAAGCTTTCTTT.

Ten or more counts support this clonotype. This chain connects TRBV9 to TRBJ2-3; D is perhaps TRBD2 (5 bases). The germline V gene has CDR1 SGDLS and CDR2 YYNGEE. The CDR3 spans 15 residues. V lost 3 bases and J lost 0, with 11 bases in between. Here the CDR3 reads CASSASGFSTDTQYF. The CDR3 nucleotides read TGTGCCAGCAGCGCGTCGGGGTTCAGCACAGATACGCAGTATTTT.

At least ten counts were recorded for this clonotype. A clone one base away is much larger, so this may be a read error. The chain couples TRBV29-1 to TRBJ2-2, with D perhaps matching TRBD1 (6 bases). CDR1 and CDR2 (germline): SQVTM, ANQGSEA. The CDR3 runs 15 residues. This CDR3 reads CSVEKDSANTGELLF. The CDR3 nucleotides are TGCAGCGTTGAAAAGGACAGTGCGAACACCGGGGAGCTGCTTTTT.

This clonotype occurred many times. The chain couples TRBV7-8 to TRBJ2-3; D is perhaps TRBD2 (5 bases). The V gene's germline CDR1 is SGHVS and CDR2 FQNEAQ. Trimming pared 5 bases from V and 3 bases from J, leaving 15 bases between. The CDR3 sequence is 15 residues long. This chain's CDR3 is CASSLRGGGTDTQYF. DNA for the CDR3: TGTGCCAGCAGCCTCAGAGGAGGAGGTACAGATACGCAGTATTTT.

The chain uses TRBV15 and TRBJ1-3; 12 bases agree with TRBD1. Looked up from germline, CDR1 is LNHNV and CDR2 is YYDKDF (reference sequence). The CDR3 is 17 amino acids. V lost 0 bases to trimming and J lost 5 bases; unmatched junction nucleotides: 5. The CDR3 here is CATSRDRGQGARNTIYF. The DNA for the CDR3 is TGTGCCACCAGCAGAGATCGGGGACAGGGGGCTCGAAACACCATATATTTT.

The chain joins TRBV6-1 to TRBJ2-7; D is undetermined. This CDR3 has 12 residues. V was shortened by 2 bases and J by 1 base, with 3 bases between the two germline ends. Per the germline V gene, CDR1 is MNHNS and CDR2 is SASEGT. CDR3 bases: TGTGCCAGCAGTGAAATGTCCTACGAGCAGTACTTC. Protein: CASSEMSYEQYF.

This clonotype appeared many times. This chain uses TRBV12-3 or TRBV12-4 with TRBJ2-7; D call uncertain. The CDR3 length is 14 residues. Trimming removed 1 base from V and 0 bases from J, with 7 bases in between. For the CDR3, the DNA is TGTGCCAGCAGTTTAGTAGGTTACTCCTACGAGCAGTACTTC. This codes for CASSLVGYSYEQYF.

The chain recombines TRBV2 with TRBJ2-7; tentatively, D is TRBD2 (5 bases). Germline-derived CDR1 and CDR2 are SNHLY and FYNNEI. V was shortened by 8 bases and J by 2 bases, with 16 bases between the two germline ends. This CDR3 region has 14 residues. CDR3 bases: TGTGCCAGCTCCCCTCGGCGGGTCGCCTACGAGCAGTACTTC. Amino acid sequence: CASSPRRVAYEQYF.

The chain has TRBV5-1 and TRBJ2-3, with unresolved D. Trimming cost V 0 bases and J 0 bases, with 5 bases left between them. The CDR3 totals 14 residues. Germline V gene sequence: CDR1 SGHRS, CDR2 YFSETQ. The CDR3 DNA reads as TGCGCCAGCAGCTTGGACATAAGCACAGATACGCAGTATTTT. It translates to CASSLDISTDTQYF.

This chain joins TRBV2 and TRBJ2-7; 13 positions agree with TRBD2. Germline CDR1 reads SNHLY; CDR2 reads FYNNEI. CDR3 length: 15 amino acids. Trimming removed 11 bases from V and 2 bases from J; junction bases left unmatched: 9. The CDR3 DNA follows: TGTGCCTCCCCCGGGACTAGCGGGGAAACCTACGAGCAGTACTTC. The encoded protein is CASPGTSGETYEQYF.

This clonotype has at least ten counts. The CDR3 nucleotides read TGTGCCAGCAGCCCCGCGGGGGGGGAGACCCAGTACTTC. Its protein is CASSPAGGETQYF. The gene calls are TRBV9 and TRBJ2-5; 9 bases match TRBD2. The CDR3 loop spans 13 amino acids. With V trimmed by 4 bases and J by 5 bases, 3 bases remained unmatched. Germline values: CDR1 SGDLS, CDR2 YYNGEE.